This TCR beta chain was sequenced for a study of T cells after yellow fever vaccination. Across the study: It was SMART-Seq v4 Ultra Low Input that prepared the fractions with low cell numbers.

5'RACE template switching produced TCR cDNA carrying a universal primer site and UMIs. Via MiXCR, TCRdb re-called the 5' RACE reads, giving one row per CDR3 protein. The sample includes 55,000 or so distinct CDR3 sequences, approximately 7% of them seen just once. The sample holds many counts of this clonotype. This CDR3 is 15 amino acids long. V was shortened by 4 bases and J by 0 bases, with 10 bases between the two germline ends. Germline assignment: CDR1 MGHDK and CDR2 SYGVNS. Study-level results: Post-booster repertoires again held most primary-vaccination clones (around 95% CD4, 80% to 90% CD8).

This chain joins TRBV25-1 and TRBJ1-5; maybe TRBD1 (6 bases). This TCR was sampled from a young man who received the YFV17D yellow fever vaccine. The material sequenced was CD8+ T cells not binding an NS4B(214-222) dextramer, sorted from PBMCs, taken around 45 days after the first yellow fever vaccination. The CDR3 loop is CASSGTAFSNQPQHF. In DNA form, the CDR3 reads TGTGCCAGCAGTGGGACAGCTTTTAGCAATCAGCCCCAGCATTTT. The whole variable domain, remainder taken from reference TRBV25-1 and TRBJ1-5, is EADIYQTPRYLVIGTGKKITLECSQTMGHDKMYWYQQDPGMELHLIHYSYGVNSTEKGDLSSESTVSRIRTEHFPLTLESARPSHTSQYLCASSGTAFSNQPQHFGDGTRLSIL.